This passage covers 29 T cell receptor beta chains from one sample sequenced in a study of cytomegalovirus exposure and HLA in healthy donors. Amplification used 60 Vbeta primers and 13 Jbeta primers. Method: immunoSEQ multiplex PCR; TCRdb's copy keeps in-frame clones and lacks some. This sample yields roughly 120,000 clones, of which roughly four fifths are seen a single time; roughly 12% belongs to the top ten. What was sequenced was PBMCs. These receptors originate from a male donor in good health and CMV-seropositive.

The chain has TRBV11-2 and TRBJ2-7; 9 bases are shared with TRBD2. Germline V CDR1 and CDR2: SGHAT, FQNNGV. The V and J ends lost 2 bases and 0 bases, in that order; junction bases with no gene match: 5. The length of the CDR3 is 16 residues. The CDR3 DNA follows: TGTGCCAGCAGCTTATCTAGCGGGATTTACTCCTACGAGCAGTACTTC. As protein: CASSLSSGIYSYEQYF. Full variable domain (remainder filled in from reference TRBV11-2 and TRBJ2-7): EAGVAQSPRYKIIEKRQSVAFWCNPISGHATLYWYQQILGQGPKLLIQFQNNGVVDDSQLPKDRFSAERLKGVDSTLKIQPAKLEDSAVYLCASSLSSGIYSYEQYFGPGTRLTVT.

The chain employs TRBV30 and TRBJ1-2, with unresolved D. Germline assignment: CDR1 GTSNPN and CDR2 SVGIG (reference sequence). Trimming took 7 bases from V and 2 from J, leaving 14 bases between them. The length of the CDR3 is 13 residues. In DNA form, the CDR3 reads TGTGCCTCCCCCCAAGCGGACAACTATGGCTACACCTTC. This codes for CASPQADNYGYTF. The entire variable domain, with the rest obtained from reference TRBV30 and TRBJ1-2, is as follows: SQTIHQWPATLVQPVGSPLSLECTVEGTSNPNLYWYRQAAGRGLQLLFYSVGIGQISSEVPQNLSASRPQDRQFILSSKKLLLSDSGFYLCASPQADNYGYTFGSGTRLTVV.

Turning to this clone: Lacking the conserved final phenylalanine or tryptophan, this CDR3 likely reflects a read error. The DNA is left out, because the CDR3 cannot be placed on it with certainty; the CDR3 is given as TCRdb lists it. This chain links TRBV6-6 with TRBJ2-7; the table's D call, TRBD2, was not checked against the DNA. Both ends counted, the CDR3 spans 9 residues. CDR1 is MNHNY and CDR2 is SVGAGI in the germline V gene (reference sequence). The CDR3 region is CASSCPDYD.

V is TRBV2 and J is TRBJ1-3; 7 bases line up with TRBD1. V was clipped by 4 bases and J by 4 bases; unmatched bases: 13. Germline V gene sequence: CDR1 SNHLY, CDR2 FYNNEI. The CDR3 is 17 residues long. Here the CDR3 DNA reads TGTGCCAGCAGTGGTGTATGGGAGGACAGGTCCGGAAACACCATATATTTT. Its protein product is CASSGVWEDRSGNTIYF.

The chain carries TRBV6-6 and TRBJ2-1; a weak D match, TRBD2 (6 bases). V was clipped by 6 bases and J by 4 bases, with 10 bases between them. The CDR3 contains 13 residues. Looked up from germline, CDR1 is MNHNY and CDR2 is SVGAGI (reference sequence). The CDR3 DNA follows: TGTGCCAGCAGCCCCCGGGGGTACAATGAGCAGTTCTTC. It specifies CASSPRGYNEQFF.

CDR3 loop: CASSWGQTNTEAFF. The CDR3 bases are TGTGCCAGCAGCTGGGGGCAGACGAACACTGAAGCTTTCTTT. The chain has TRBV7-2 and TRBJ1-1; D possibly corresponds to TRBD1 (6 bases). Germline V CDR1 and CDR2: SGHTA, FQGNSA. There are 14 residues in the CDR3. Trimming removed 4 bases from V and 1 base from J, with 10 bases in between.

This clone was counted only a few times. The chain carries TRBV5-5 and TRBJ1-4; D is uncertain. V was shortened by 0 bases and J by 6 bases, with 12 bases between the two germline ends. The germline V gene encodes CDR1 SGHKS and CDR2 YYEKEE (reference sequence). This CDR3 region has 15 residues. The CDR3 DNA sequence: TGTGCCAGCAGCTTGGGTCAAGGGAGAGATGAAAAACTGTTTTTT. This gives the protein CASSLGQGRDEKLFF. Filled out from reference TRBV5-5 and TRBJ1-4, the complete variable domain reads DAGVTQSPTHLIKTRGQQVTLRCSPISGHKSVSWYQQVLGQGPQFIFQYYEKEERGRGNFPDRFSARQFPNYSSELNVNALLLGDSALYLCASSLGQGRDEKLFFGSGTQLSVL.

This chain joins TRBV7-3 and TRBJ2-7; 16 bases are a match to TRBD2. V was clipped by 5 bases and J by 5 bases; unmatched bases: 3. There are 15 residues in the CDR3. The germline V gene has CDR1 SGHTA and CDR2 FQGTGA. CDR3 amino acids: CASSTGTSGGDEQYF. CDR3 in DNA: TGTGCCAGCAGCACGGGGACTAGCGGGGGGGACGAGCAGTACTTC.

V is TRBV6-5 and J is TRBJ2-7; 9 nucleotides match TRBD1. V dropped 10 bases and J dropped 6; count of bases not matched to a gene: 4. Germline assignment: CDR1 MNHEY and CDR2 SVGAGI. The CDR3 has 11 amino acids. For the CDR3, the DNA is TGTGCCACGGGACAGGGATCCGAGCAGTACTTC. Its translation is CATGQGSEQYF.

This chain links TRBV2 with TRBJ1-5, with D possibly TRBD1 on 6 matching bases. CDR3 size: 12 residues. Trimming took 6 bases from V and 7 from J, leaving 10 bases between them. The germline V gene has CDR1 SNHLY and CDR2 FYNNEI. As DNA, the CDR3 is TGTGCCAGCAGAATACAGGGCCAGCCCCAGCATTTT. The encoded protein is CASRIQGQPQHF. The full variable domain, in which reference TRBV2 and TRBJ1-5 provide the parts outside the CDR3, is EPEVTQTPSHQVTQMGQEVILRCVPISNHLYFYWYRQILGQKVEFLVSFYNNEISEKSEIFDDQFSVERPDGSNFTLKIRSTKLEDSAMYFCASRIQGQPQHFGDGTRLSIL.

CDR3 loop: CASSFTTGELFF. The CDR3 nucleotides are TGTGCCAGCAGTTTCACAACCGGGGAGCTGTTTTTT. This sequence joins TRBV5-5 and TRBJ2-2; D gene unclear. Trimming took 5 bases from V and 5 from J, leaving 7 bases between them. The germline V gene has CDR1 SGHKS and CDR2 YYEKEE (reference sequence). The CDR3 covers 12 residues.

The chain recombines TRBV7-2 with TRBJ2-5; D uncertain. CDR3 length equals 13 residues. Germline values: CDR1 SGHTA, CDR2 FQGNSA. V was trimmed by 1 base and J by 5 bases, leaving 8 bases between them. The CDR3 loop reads CASSLVLVETQYF. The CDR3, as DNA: TGTGCCAGCAGCTTAGTCCTAGTGGAGACCCAGTACTTC.

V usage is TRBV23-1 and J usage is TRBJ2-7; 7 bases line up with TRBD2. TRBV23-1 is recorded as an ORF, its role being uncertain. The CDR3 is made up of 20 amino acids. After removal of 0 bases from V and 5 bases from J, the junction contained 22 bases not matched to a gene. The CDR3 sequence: CASSQSPRERDPAMGDEQYF. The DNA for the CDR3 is TGCGCCAGCAGTCAATCACCCCGTGAGCGGGACCCGGCCATGGGGGACGAGCAGTACTTC.

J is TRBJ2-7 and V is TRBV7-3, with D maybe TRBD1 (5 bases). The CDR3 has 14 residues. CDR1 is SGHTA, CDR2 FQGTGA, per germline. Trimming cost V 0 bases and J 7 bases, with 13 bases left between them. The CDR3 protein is CASSLTSRAGEQYF. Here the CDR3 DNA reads TGTGCCAGCAGCTTAACGTCCAGGGCTGGGGAGCAGTACTTC.

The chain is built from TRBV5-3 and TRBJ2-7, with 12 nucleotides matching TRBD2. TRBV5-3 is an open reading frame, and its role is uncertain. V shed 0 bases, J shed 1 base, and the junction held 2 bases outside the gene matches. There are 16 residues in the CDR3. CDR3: CARSLGLAGGSYEQYF. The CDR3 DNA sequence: TGTGCCAGAAGCTTGGGGCTAGCGGGAGGGTCCTACGAGCAGTACTTC.

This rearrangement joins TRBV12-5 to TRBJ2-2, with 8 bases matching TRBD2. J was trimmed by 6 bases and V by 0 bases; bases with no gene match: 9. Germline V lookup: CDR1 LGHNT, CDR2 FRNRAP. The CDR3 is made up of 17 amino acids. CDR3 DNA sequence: TGTGCTAGTGGTTTGGTACTGGGACTAGGGTTTCCCGGGGAGCTGTTTTTT. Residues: CASGLVLGLGFPGELFF.

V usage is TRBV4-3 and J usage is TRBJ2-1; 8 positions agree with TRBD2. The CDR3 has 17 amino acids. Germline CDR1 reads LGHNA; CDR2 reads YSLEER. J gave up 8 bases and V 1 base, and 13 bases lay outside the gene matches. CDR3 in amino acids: CASSQAQGLGQSYEQFF. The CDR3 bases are TGCGCCAGCAGCCAAGCCCAGGGACTAGGTCAAAGCTATGAGCAGTTCTTC.

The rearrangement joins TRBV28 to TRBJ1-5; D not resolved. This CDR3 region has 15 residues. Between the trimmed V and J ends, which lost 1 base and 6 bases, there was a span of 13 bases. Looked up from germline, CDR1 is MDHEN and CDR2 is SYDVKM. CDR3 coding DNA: TGTGCCAGCAGTTTATCAGGCCCGGGAGGTCAGCCCCAGCATTTT. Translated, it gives CASSLSGPGGQPQHF. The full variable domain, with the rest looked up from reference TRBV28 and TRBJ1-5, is DVKVTQSSRYLVKRTGEKVFLECVQDMDHENMFWYRQDPGLGLRLIYFSYDVKMKEKGDIPEGYSVSREKKERFSLILESASTNQTSMYLCASSLSGPGGQPQHFGDGTRLSIL.

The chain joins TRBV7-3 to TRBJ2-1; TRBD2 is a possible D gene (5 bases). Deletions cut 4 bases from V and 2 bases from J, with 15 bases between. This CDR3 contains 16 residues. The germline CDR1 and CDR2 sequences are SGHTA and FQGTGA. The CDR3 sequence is CASSYPTGSAYNEQFF. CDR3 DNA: TGTGCCAGCAGCTACCCCACGGGAAGTGCCTACAATGAGCAGTTCTTC.

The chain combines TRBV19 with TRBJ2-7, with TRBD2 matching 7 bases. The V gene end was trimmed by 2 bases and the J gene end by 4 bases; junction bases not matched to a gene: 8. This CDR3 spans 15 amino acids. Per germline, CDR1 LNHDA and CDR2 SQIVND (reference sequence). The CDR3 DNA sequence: TGTGCCAGTAGTATAAATAATATGGGGGGGTACGAGCAGTACTTC. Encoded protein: CASSINNMGGYEQYF.

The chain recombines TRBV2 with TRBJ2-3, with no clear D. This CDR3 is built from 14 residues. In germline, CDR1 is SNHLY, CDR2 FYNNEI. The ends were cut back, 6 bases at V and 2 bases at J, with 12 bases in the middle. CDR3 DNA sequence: TGTGCCAGCAGGTACAGTACAACCACAGATACGCAGTATTTT. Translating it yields CASRYSTTTDTQYF.

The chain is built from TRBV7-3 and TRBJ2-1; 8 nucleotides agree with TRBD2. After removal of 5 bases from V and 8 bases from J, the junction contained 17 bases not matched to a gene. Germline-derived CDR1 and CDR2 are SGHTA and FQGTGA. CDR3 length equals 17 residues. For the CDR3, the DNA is TGTGCCAGCAGCCCCGGGGGTGGTAGCGGGATTGTCGATGAGCAGTTCTTC. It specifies CASSPGGGSGIVDEQFF. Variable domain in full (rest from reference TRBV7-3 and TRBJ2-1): GAGVSQTPSNKVTEKGKYVELRCDPISGHTALYWYRQSLGQGPEFLIYFQGTGAADDSGLPNDRFFAVRPEGSVSTLKIQRTERGDSAVYLCASSPGGGSGIVDEQFFGPGTRLTVL.

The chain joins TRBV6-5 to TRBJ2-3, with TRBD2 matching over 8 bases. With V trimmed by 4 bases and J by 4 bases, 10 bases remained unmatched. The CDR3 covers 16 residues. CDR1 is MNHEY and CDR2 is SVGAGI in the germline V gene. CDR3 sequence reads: CASSSRGGEWADTQYF. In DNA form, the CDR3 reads TGTGCCAGCAGTTCTCGGGGGGGCGAGTGGGCAGATACGCAGTATTTT.

The chain's CDR3 is CASTRPECRLAGGPPSTDTQYF. CDR3 nucleotide sequence: TGTGCCAGCACCCGCCCCGAGTGTAGGCTAGCGGGAGGGCCCCCATCCACAGATACGCAGTATTTT. This chain uses TRBV21-1 with TRBJ2-3; the tabulated D call, TRBD2, remains unverified against the DNA. TRBV21-1 has pseudogene status. This CDR3 has 22 amino acids.

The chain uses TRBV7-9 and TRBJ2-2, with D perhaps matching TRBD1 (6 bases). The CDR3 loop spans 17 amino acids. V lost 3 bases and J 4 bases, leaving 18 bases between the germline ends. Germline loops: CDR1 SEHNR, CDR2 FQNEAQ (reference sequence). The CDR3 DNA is TGTGCCAGCAGCTTCCCAGGGGCCAATAGGCGCACCGGGGAGCTGTTTTTT. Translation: CASSFPGANRRTGELFF.

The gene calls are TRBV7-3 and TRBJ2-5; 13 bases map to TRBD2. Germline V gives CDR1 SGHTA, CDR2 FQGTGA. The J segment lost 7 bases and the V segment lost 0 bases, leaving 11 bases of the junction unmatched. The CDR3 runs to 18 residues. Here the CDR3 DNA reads TGTGCCAGCAGCTTAACGGGAGGAGGGACTAGCGGGACGGTGACCCAGTACTTC. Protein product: CASSLTGGGTSGTVTQYF.

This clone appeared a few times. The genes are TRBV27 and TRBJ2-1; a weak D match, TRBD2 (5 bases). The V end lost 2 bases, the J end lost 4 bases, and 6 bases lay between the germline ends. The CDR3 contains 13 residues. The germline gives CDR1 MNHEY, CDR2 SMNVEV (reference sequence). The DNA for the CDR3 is TGTGCCAGCAGTTTAGAGGGATACAATGAGCAGTTCTTC. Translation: CASSLEGYNEQFF.

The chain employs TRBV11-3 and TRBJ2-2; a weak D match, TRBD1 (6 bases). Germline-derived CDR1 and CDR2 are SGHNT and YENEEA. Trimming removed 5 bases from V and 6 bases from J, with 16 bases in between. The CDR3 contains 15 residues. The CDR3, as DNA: TGTGCCAGCAGCCGCGAAGTGGGGGCGGCCGGGGAGCTGTTTTTT. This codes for CASSREVGAAGELFF.

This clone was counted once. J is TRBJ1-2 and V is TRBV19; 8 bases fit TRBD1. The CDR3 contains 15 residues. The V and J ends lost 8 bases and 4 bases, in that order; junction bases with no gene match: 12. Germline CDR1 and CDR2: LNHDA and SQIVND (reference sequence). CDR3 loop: CASRLRTGNGYGYTF. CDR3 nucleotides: TGTGCCAGTCGACTTCGGACAGGGAATGGCTATGGCTACACCTTC.